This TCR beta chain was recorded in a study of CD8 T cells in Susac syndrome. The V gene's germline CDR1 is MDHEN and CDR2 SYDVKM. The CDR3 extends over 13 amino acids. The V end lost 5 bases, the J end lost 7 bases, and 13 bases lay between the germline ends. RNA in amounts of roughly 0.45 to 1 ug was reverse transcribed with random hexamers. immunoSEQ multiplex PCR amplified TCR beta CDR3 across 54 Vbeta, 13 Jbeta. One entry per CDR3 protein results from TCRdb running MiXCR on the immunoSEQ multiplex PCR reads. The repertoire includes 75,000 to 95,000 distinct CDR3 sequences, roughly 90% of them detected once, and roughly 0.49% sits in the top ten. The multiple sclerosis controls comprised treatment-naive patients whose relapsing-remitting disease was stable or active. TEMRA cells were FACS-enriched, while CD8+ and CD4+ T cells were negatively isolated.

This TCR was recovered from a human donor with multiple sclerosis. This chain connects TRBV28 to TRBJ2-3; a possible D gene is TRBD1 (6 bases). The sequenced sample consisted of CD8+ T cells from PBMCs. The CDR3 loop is CASSDRTGNTQYF. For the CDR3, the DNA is TGTGCCAGCAGTGACAGGACTGGTAATACGCAGTATTTT.